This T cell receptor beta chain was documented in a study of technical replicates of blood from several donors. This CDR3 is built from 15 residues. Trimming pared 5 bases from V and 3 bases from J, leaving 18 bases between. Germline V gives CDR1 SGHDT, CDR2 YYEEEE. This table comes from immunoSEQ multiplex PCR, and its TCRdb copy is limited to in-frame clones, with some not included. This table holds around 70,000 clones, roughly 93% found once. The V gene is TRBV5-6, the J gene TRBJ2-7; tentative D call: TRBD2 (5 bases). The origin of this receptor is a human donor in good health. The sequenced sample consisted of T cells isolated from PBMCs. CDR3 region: CASRVVGVDNYEQYF. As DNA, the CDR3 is TGTGCCAGCAGAGTGGTCGGGGTGGATAACTACGAGCAGTACTTC.